The entry below gives a single TCR beta chain sequence along with its context. Other DNA sequences within the sample encode an identical CDR3. The V gene lost 7 bases and the J gene lost 2 bases, with 6 bases spanning the gap. The CDR3 loop spans 13 amino acids. Germline CDR1 is SNHLY and CDR2 is FYNNEI. The sample is drawn from a study of shared clonotypes between healthy human individuals. Profiling relied on immunoSEQ multiplex PCR, and the TCRdb table lists in-frame clones only, not all of them. The sample records 2,500,000 or so clones, about nine tenths being singletons. The chain couples TRBV2 to TRBJ2-6; no clear D. The sequenced sample was naive CD4+ T cells from PBMCs. Indicated subset: CD45RA+ positively selected. This receptor was identified in a man between 18 and 29 years old in good health. Some clones in this sample may be carry-over from other donors' samples. CDR3: CASTGPGANVLTF. The CDR3 DNA sequence: TGTGCCAGCACCGGCCCTGGGGCCAACGTCCTGACTTTC.